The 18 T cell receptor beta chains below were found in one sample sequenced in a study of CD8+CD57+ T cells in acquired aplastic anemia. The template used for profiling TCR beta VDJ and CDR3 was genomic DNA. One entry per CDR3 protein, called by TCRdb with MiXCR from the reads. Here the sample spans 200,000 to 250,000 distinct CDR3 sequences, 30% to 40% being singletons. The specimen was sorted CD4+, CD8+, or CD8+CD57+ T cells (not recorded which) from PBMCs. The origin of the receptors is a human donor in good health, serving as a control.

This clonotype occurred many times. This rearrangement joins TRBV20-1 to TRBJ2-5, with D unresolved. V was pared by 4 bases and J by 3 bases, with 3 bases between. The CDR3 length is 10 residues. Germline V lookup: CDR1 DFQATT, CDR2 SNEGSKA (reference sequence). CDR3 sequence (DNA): TGCAGTGCTATGAAAGAGACCCAGTACTTC. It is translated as CSAMKETQYF.

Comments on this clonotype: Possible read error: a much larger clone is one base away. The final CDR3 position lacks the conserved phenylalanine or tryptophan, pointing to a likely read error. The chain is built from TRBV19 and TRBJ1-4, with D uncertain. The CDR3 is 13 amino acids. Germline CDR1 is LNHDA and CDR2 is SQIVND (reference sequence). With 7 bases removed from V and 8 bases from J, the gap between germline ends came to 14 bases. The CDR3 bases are TGTGCCAGTATCGGGTTCGGAGGGGAAAAACTGTTTCTT. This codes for CASIGFGGEKLFL.

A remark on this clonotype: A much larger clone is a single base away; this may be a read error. CDR3 residues: CASSLEGGNGYTF. For the CDR3, the DNA is TGTGCCAGCAGCTTGGAGGGGGGGAACGGCTACACCTTC. The chain couples TRBV5-4 to TRBJ1-2; D may be TRBD1 (6 bases). The germline V gene has CDR1 SGHNT and CDR2 YYREEE (reference sequence). This CDR3 comprises 13 residues. V was clipped by 0 bases and J by 8 bases, with 11 bases between them.

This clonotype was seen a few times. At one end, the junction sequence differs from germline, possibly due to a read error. This CDR3 reads CASSPITQWGNTIYF. CDR3 in DNA: TGTGCCAGCAGTCCTATCACGCAGTGGGGAAACACCATATATTTT. V is TRBV10-3 and J is TRBJ1-3, with D hard to call. The CDR3 consists of 15 residues. CDR1 is ENHRY and CDR2 is SYGVKD in the germline V gene.

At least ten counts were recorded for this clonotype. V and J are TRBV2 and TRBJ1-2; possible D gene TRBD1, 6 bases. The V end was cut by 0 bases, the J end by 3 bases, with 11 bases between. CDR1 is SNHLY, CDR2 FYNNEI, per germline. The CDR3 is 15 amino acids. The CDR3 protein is CASSEALGADYGYTF. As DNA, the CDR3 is TGTGCCAGCAGTGAAGCGTTGGGGGCTGACTATGGCTACACCTTC.

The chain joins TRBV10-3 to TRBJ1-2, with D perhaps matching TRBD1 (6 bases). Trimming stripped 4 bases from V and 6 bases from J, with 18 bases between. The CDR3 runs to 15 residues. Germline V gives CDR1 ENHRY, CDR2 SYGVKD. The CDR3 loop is CAISVQGIGLHGYTF. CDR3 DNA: TGTGCCATCAGTGTTCAGGGGATCGGGCTTCATGGCTACACCTTC.

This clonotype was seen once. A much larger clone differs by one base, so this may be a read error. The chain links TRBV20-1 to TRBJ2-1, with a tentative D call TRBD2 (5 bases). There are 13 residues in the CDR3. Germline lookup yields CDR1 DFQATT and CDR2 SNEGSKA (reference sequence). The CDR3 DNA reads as TGCAGTGCCTCGAACGCAATAGCGCCTGAGCAGCTCTTC. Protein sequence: CSASNAIAPEQLF.

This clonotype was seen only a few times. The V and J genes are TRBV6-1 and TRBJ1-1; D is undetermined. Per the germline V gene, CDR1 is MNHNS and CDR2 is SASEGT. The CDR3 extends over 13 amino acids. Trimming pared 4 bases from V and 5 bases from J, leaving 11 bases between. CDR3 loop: CASSAASLTEAFF. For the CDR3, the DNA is TGTGCCAGCAGTGCCGCCAGTCTTACTGAAGCTTTCTTT.

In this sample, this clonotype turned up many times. In nucleotides, the CDR3 is TGTGCCACCAGTGAGGCTAGCGGGTTTTATGAGCAGTTCTTC. Translation gives CATSEASGFYEQFF. The J gene is TRBJ2-1, the V gene TRBV24-1; 8 nucleotides agree with TRBD2. J lost 8 bases, V lost 4 bases, and 6 bases had no gene match. Germline V CDR1 and CDR2: KGHDR, SFDVKD. The CDR3 totals 14 residues.

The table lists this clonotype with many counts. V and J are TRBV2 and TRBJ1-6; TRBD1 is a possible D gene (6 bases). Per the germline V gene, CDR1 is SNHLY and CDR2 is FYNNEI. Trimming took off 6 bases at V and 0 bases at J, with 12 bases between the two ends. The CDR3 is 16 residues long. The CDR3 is CASRRTASSYNSPLHF. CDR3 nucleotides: TGTGCCAGCAGAAGGACAGCGAGCTCCTATAATTCACCCCTCCACTTT.

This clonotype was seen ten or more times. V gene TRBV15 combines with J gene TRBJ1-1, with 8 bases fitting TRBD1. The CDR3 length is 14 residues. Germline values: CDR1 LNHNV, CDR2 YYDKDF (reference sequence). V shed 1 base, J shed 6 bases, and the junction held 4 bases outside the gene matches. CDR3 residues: CATSRGTGWSEAFF. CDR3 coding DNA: TGTGCCACCAGCAGAGGGACAGGGTGGTCTGAAGCTTTCTTT.

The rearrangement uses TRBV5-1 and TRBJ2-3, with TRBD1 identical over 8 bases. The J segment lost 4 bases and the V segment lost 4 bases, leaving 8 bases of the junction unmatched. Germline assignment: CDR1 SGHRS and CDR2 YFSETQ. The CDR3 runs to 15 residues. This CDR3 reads CASSKWTGPADTQYF. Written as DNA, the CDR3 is TGCGCCAGCAGCAAATGGACAGGGCCCGCAGATACGCAGTATTTT.

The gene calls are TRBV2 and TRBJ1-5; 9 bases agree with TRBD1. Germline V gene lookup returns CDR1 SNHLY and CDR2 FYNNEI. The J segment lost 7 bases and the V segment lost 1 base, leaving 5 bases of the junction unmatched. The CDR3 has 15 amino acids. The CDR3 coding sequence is TGTGCCAGCAGTGAAGAATCGACAGGGGGGCAGCCCCAGCATTTT. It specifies CASSEESTGGQPQHF.

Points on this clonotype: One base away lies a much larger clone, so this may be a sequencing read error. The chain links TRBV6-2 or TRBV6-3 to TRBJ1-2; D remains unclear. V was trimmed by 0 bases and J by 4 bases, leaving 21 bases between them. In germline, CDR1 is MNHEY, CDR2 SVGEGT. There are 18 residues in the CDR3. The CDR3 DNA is TGTGCCAGCAGTTACTCGACGTCCGGGTCAATAGGGAGCTATGGCTACACCTTC. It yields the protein CASSYSTSGSIGSYGYTF.

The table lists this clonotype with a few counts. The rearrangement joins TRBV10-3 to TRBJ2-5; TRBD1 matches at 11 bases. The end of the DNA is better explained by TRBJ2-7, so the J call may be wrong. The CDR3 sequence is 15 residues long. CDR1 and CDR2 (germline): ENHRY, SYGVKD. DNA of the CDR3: TGTGCCATCAGTGATCCGGGACAGGGGGGTTACGAGCAGTACTTC. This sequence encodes CAISDPGQGGYEQYF.

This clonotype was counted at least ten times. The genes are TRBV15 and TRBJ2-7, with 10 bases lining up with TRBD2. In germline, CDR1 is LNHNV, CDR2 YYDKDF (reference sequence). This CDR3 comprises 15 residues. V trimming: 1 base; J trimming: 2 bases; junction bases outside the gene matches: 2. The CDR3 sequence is CATSRGTSGTYEQYF. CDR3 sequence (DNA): TGTGCCACCAGCAGAGGGACTAGCGGAACCTACGAGCAGTACTTC.

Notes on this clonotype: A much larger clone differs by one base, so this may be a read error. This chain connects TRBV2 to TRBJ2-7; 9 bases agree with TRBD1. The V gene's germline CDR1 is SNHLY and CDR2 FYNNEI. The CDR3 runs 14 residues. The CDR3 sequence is CASRETGGRYERYF. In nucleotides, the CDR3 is TGTGCCAGCAGAGAGACAGGGGGACGCTACGAGCGGTACTTC.

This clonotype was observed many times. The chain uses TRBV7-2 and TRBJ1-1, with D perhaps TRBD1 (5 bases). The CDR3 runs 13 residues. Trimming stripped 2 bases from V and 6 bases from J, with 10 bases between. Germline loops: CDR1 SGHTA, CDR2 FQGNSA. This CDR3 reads CASSLQSGAEAFF. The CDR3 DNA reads TGTGCCAGCAGCTTACAATCGGGGGCTGAAGCTTTCTTT.